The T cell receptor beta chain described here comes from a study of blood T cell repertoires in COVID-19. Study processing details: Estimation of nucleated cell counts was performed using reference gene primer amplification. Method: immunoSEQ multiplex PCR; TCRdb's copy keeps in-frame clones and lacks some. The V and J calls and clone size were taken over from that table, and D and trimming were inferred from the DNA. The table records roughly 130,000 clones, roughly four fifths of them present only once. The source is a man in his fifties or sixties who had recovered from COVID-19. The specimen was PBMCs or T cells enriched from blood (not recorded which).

CDR3 nucleotides: TGCGCCAGCAGCCCTAAGCGGGGGGGATGGAGCGGGGAGCTGTTTTTT. It is translated as CASSPKRGGWSGELFF. The chain couples TRBV4-3 to TRBJ2-2; 10 nucleotides align to TRBD2. Germline trimming cut 4 bases from V and 7 bases from J; bases unmatched to any gene: 9. Germline V CDR1 and CDR2: LGHNA, YSLEER. This CDR3 region has 16 residues.